This TCR beta chain is from a study of blood T cell repertoires in COVID-19. Study at large: Sample material is recorded as cDNA or gDNA derived from T cells, B-cell-depleted T cells, or PBMCs.

Per germline, CDR1 SQVTM and CDR2 ANQGSEA. V was trimmed by 4 bases and J by 2 bases, leaving 13 bases between them. The CDR3 is 14 amino acids. Repertoires were generated with immunoSEQ multiplex PCR, while TCRdb's copy carries only in-frame clones and drops some. The sample shows some 46,000 clones, approximately 88% of them seen only once. The source material was peripheral blood. This TCR derives from a man between 50 and 59 years old with acute or convalescent COVID-19. The chain couples TRBV29-1 to TRBJ2-3, with a tentative D call TRBD1 (5 bases). The CDR3 sequence: CSVGQGAPTDTQYF. The CDR3 bases are TGCAGCGTTGGGCAGGGCGCCCCCACAGATACGCAGTATTTT.